This TCR beta chain was observed in a study of T cells after yellow fever vaccination. In the study overall: Preparing low-cell-number fractions relied on SMART-Seq v4 Ultra Low Input.

TCRdb re-analysed the 5' RACE reads in MiXCR, keeping a single row per CDR3 protein. The sample lists 450,000 to 600,000 distinct CDR3 sequences, about a sixth occurring once. This CDR3 comprises 15 residues. CDR1 DFQATT and CDR2 SNEGSKA come from the germline V gene (reference sequence). The V segment lost 4 bases and the J segment 3 bases; nucleotides outside the gene matches: 12. The clonotype comes from a man between 18 and 29 years old who received the YFV17D yellow fever vaccine. V is TRBV20-1 and J is TRBJ2-7, with TRBD2 matching over 7 bases. This specimen consisted of PBMCs, obtained around 5 days after the first yellow fever vaccination. The DNA for the CDR3 is TGCAGTGCTACGGGAGGACTAGGAACCTTCTACGAGCAGTACTTC. Translation gives CSATGGLGTFYEQYF.